This T cell receptor (beta chain) was obtained from a study of cytomegalovirus exposure and HLA in healthy donors. Study results and caveats: V segments that were indistinguishable, TRBV6-2 and TRBV6-3 among them, were omitted from analysis. The study put 150 or so TCR beta chains on its list as cytomegalovirus-associated. Whilst most TCR sequences proved rare, a subset of public TCRs occurred across many donors.

13 Jbeta primers and 60 Vbeta primers were used for the PCR. Libraries were prepared by immunoSEQ multiplex PCR; TCRdb keeps only in-frame clonotypes and omits some of them. Of roughly 170,000 clones listed, 84% were seen once; the top ten hold 4.8%. From germline, CDR1 is MNHEY and CDR2 SMNVEV (reference sequence). The CDR3 is 15 residues long. Trimming removed 6 bases from V and 1 base from J; junction bases left unmatched: 4. As to this clone: The target antigen is unknown.

The chain joins TRBV27 to TRBJ1-4; 8 positions agree with TRBD1. Sequences were obtained from PBMCs. The TCR was taken from a man aged 18 to 29 in good health and CMV-seronegative. The CDR3 protein is CASRLQGGTNEKLFF. For the CDR3, the DNA is TGTGCCAGCAGACTACAGGGGGGAACTAATGAAAAACTGTTTTTT.